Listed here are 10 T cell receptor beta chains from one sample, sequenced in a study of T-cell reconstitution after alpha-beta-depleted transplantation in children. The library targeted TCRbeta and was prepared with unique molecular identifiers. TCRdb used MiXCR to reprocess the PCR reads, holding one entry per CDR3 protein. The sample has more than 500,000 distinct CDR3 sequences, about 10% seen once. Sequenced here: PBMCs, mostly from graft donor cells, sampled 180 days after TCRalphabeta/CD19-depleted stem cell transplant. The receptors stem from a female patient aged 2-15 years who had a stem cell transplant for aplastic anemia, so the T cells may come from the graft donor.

The CDR3 loop reads CASSLIGVAGDPHEQYF. The CDR3 coding sequence is TGTGCCAGCAGCTTAATAGGGGTAGCGGGAGATCCCCACGAGCAGTACTTC. The chain recombines TRBV7-9 with TRBJ2-7; 9 bases map to TRBD2. The germline CDR1 and CDR2 sequences are SEHNR and FQNEAQ (reference sequence). V lost 2 bases and J lost 5; bases outside the gene matches: 13. The CDR3 is made up of 17 amino acids. Drawing the rest from reference TRBV7-9 and TRBJ2-7, the complete variable domain is DTGVSQNPRHKITKRGQNVTFRCDPISEHNRLYWYRQTLGQGPEFLTYFQNEAQLEKSRLLSDRFSAERPKGSFSTLEIQRTEQGDSAMYLCASSLIGVAGDPHEQYFGPGTRLTVT.

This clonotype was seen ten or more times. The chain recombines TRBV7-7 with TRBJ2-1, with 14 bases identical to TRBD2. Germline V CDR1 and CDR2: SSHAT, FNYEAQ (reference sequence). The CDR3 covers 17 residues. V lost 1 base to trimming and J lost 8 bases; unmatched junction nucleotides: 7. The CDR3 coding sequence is TGTGCCAGCAGCTTAGAGGGGGGACTAGCGGGAGTTCATGAGCAGTTCTTC. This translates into CASSLEGGLAGVHEQFF.

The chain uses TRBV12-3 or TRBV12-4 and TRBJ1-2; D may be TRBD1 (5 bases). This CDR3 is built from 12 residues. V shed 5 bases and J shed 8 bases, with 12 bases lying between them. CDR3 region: CASSETGRGYTF. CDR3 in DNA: TGTGCCAGCAGTGAAACAGGTCGAGGCTACACCTTC.

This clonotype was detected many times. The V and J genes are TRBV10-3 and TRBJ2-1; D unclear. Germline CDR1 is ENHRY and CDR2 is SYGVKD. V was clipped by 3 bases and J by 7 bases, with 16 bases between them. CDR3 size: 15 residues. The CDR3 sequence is CAISEPNASPNEQFF. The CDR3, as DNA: TGTGCCATCAGTGAACCCAATGCCAGTCCGAATGAGCAGTTCTTC.

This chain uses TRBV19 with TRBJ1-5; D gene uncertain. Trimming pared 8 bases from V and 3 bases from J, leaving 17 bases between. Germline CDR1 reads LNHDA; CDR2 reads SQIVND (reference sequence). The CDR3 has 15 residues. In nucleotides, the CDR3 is TGTGCCAGTCGAGAATGGGGAGGGAACAATCAGCCCCAGCATTTT. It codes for CASREWGGNNQPQHF.

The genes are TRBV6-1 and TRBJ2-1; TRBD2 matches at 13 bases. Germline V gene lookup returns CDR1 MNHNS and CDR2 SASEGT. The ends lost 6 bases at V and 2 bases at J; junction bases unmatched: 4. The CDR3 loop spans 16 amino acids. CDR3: CASRRGLAGTYNEQFF. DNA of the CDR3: TGTGCCAGCAGACGGGGACTAGCGGGAACCTACAATGAGCAGTTCTTC.

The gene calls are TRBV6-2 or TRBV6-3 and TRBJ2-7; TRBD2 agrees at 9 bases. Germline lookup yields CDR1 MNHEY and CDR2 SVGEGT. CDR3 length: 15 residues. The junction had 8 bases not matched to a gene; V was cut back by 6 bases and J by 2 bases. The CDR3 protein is CASRHQGLAPYEQYV. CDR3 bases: TGTGCCAGCAGACACCAGGGACTAGCCCCCTACGAGCAGTACGTC.

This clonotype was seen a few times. The CDR3: CASSRGVAGNTEAFF. In DNA form, the CDR3 reads TGCGCCAGCAGCCGGGGAGTTGCAGGGAACACTGAAGCTTTCTTT. V gene TRBV5-1 combines with J gene TRBJ1-1; unclear D gene. The CDR3 length is 15 residues. The germline V gene has CDR1 SGHRS and CDR2 YFSETQ. Trimming cost V 4 bases and J 1 base, with 14 bases left between them.

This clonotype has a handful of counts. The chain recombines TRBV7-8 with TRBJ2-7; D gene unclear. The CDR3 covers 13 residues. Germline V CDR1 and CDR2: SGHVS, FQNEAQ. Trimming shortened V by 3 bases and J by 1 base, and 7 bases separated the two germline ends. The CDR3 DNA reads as TGTGCCAGCAGCTTCGTGGTTTCCTACGAGCAGTACTTC. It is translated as CASSFVVSYEQYF.

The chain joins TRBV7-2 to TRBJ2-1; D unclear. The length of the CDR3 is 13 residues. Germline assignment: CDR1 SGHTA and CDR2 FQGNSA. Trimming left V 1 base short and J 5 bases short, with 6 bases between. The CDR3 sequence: CASSLEKDNEQFF. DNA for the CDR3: TGTGCCAGCAGCTTAGAAAAGGACAATGAGCAGTTCTTC.